Listed here are 5 T cell receptor beta chains from one sample, sequenced in a study of cytomegalovirus exposure and HLA in healthy donors. 13 Jbeta primers and 60 Vbeta primers were used for the PCR. Method: immunoSEQ multiplex PCR; TCRdb's copy keeps in-frame clones and lacks some. This sample's clone table lists 150,000 or so clones. Sequencing used PBMCs. The receptors shown here come from a woman aged 55 to 70 in good health and CMV-seronegative.

This chain joins TRBV30 and TRBJ1-2; tentative D call: TRBD1 (6 bases). Trimming removed 7 bases from V and 4 bases from J, with 16 bases in between. Germline CDR1 GTSNPN, CDR2 SVGIG (reference sequence). The CDR3 length is 13 residues. The CDR3 DNA follows: TGTGCCTCGTCCGAGGGAGGGGGCTATGGCTACACCTTC. This sequence encodes CASSEGGGYGYTF.

The chain employs TRBV9 and TRBJ1-1; the D is unclear. Trimming shortened V by 4 bases and J by 0 bases, and 13 bases separated the two germline ends. The CDR3 runs to 15 residues. Germline CDR1 SGDLS, CDR2 YYNGEE. CDR3 nucleotide sequence: TGTGCCAGCAGCCCCGCGGCCAGAATGAACACTGAAGCTTTCTTT. As protein: CASSPAARMNTEAFF. The variable domain in full, with the rest retrieved from reference TRBV9 and TRBJ1-1, is DSGVTQTPKHLITATGQRVTLRCSPRSGDLSVYWYQQSLDQGLQFLIQYYNGEERAKGNILERFSAQQFPDLHSELNLSSLELGDSALYFCASSPAARMNTEAFFGQGTRLTVV.

V and J are TRBV5-1 and TRBJ2-1; TRBD2 matches 9 bases. V was clipped by 5 bases and J by 5 bases; unmatched bases: 5. CDR3 length: 14 amino acids. Germline lookup yields CDR1 SGHRS and CDR2 YFSETQ. CDR3 sequence: CASSIAGANNEQFF. CDR3 DNA: TGCGCCAGCAGTATAGCGGGAGCGAACAATGAGCAGTTCTTC.

The V call is TRBV4-2, the J call TRBJ1-4, with 7 bases matching TRBD1. V dropped 4 bases and J dropped 4; count of bases not matched to a gene: 18. The CDR3 runs to 19 residues. CDR1 is LGHNA and CDR2 is YNFKEQ in the germline V gene. In DNA form, the CDR3 reads TGTGCCAGCAGCCTTCACGAGGGGGCACAGGGATCAGGTAATGAAAAACTGTTTTTT. Amino acid sequence: CASSLHEGAQGSGNEKLFF.

This chain joins TRBV28 and TRBJ2-7, with a weak D call TRBD2 (6 bases). V lost 2 bases and J lost 3, with 8 bases in between. The CDR3 is made up of 13 amino acids. Germline V lookup: CDR1 MDHEN, CDR2 SYDVKM. CDR3 sequence reads: CASSLRGSYEQYF. In DNA, the CDR3 is TGTGCCAGCAGTTTACGGGGGAGCTACGAGCAGTACTTC. The full variable domain, in which reference TRBV28 and TRBJ2-7 provide the parts outside the CDR3, is DVKVTQSSRYLVKRTGEKVFLECVQDMDHENMFWYRQDPGLGLRLIYFSYDVKMKEKGDIPEGYSVSREKKERFSLILESASTNQTSMYLCASSLRGSYEQYFGPGTRLTVT.